The present TCR beta chain was sequenced within a study of T cell repertoires in cytomegalovirus infection. Study details: Both CMV infection and a matching HLA type were indicated by public TCR beta signatures.

This clonotype was seen a few times. The target antigen is unknown. Study findings and constraints: Across the ex vivo response, the dominant clonotypes were HLA-C-restricted CMV-specific TCR beta clonotypes.

TCRdb analysed the reads with MiXCR anew, one entry per CDR3 protein. The sample consists of some 400,000 distinct CDR3 sequences, over 15% of them appearing once. Losses at the gene ends were 1 base for V and 4 bases for J; bases not matched to a gene: 3. This CDR3 region has 15 residues. Germline-derived CDR1 and CDR2 are SGHTA and FQGNSA. The sample taken for sequencing was PBMCs. The TCR comes from a human donor in good health (CMV status not recorded). Some clones in this sample may be carry-over from other donors' samples. The rearrangement links TRBV7-2 to TRBJ2-5; 10 nucleotides align to TRBD2. DNA of the CDR3: TGTGCCAGCAGCTTAGTGCCTAGCGGGAGAGAGACCCAGTACTTC. Translated, it gives CASSLVPSGRETQYF.